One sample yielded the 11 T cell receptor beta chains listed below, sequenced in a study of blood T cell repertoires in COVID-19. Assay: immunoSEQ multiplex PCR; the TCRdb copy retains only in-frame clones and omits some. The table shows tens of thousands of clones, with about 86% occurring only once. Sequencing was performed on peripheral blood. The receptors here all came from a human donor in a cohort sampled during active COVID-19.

CDR3 amino acids: CSVDRGFNTGELFF. The CDR3 nucleotides are TGCAGCGTTGACAGGGGCTTCAACACCGGGGAGCTGTTTTTT. V usage is TRBV29-1 and J usage is TRBJ2-2; D may be TRBD1 (6 bases). CDR1 is SQVTM, CDR2 ANQGSEA, per germline. The V and J ends lost 3 bases and 2 bases respectively, with 10 bases between them. The CDR3 consists of 14 residues.

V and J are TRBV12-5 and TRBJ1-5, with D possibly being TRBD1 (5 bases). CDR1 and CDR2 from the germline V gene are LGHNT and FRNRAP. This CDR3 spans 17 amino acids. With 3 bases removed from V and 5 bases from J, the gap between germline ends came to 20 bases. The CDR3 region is CASGFTGRGLLDQPQHF. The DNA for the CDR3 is TGTGCTAGTGGTTTTACGGGGCGGGGGTTATTGGATCAGCCCCAGCATTTT. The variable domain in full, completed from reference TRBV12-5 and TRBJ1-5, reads DARVTQTPRHKVTEMGQEVTMRCQPILGHNTVFWYRQTMMQGLELLAYFRNRAPLDDSGMPKDRFSAEMPDATLATLKIQPSEPRDSAVYFCASGFTGRGLLDQPQHFGDGTRLSIL.

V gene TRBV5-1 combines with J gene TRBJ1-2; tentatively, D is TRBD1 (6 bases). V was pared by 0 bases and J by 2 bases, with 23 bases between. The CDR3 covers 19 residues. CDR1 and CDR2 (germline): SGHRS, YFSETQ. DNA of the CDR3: TGCGCCAGCAGCTTGGCTCTTACCGATTACGGCAGGGGCAACTATGGCTACACCTTC. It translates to CASSLALTDYGRGNYGYTF.

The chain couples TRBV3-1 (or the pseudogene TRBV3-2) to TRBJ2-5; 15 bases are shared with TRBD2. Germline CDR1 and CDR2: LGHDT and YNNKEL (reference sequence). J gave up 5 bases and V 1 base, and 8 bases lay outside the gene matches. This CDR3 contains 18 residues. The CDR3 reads CASSQGGLAGGSRETQYF. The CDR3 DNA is TGTGCCAGCAGCCAAGGCGGACTAGCGGGGGGGTCAAGGGAGACCCAGTACTTC.

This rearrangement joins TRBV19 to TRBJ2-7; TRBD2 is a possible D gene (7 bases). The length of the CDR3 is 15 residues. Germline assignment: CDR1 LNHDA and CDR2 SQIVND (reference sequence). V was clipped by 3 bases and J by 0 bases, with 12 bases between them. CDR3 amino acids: CASSMGGTHSYEQYF. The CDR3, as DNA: TGTGCCAGTAGTATGGGGGGGACACACTCCTACGAGCAGTACTTC.

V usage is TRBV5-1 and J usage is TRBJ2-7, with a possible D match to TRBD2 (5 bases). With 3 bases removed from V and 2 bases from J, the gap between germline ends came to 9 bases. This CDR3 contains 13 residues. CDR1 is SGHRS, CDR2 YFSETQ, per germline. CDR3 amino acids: CASSSGGPYEQYF. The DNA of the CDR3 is TGCGCCAGCAGCTCAGGAGGACCCTACGAGCAGTACTTC.

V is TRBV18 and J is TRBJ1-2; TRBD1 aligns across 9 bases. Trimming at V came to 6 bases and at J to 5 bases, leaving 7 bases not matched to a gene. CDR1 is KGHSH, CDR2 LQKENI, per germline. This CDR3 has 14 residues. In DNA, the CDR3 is TGTGCCAGCTCGGAGGCCGGGACAGGGTATGGCTACACCTTC. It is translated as CASSEAGTGYGYTF. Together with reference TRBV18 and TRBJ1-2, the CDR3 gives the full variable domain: NAGVMQNPRHLVRRRGQEARLRCSPMKGHSHVYWYRQLPEEGLKFMVYLQKENIIDESGMPKERFSAEFPKEGPSILRIQQVVRGDSAAYFCASSEAGTGYGYTFGSGTRLTVV.

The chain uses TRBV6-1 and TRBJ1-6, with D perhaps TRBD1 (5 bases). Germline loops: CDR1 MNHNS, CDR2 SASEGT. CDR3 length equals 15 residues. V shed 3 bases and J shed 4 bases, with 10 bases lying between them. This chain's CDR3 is CASSEVRQYNSPLHF. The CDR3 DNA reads TGTGCCAGCAGTGAGGTTCGACAGTATAATTCACCCCTCCACTTT.

The CDR3 protein is CASSPRGSRQETQYF. DNA for the CDR3: TGTGCCAGCTCACCAAGGGGGTCCCGCCAAGAGACCCAGTACTTC. The chain joins TRBV18 to TRBJ2-5, with D perhaps TRBD1 (6 bases). With 2 bases removed from V and 1 base from J, the gap between germline ends came to 11 bases. The CDR3 contains 15 residues. The germline CDR1 and CDR2 sequences are KGHSH and LQKENI.

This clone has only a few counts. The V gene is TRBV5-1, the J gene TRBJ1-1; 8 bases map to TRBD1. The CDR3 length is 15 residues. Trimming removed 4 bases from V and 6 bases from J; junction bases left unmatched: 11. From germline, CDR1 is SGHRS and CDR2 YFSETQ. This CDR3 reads CASSPLGGQAPEAFF. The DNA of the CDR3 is TGCGCCAGCAGCCCCTTGGGGGGACAGGCGCCTGAAGCTTTCTTT.

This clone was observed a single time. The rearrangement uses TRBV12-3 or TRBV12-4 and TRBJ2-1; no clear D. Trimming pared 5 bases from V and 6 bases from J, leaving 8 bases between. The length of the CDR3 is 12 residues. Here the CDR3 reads CASSVSSNEQFF. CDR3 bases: TGTGCCAGCAGTGTGTCTAGCAATGAGCAGTTCTTC.